Listed here are 14 T cell receptor beta chains from one sample, sequenced in a study of CD8+CD57+ T cells in acquired aplastic anemia. TCR beta VDJ and CDR3 profiles were obtained from a genomic DNA template. One entry per CDR3 protein, called by TCRdb with MiXCR from the reads. The table shows hundreds of thousands of distinct CDR3 sequences, with about two thirds occurring only once. The material sequenced was sorted CD4+, CD8+, or CD8+CD57+ T cells (not recorded which) from PBMCs. These receptors were taken from a human donor in good health, serving as a control.

Concerning this clonotype: Germline is not matched at one junction end, which may reflect a read error. This chain links TRBV12-3 or TRBV12-4 with TRBJ1-6; no clear D. This CDR3 spans 13 amino acids. The CDR3 here is CASSTVYSSPLHF. The CDR3 bases are TGTGCCAGCAGCACAGTCTATAGTTCACCCCTCCACTTT.

The chain links TRBV20-1 to TRBJ2-5, with 9 bases matching TRBD2. The length of the CDR3 is 15 residues. J was trimmed by 1 base and V by 5 bases; bases with no gene match: 8. The germline CDR1 and CDR2 sequences are DFQATT and SNEGSKA (reference sequence). DNA of the CDR3: TGCAGTGCTTTACGTAATAGCGGGGGCCAAGAGACCCAGTACTTC. Amino acids: CSALRNSGGQETQYF.

The V gene is TRBV11-2, the J gene TRBJ2-7; no reliable D call. There are 13 residues in the CDR3. Between the trimmed V and J ends, which lost 2 bases and 5 bases, there was a span of 10 bases. The germline V gene encodes CDR1 SGHAT and CDR2 FQNNGV. The CDR3 sequence: CASSLPRINEQYF. The CDR3 DNA reads as TGTGCCAGCAGCTTACCCAGGATCAACGAGCAGTACTTC.

This clonotype was seen at least ten times. This chain links TRBV4-3 with TRBJ1-2, with D possibly matching TRBD1 (5 bases). The germline gives CDR1 LGHNA, CDR2 YSLEER. This CDR3 is 13 amino acids long. V was cut by 4 bases and J by 8 bases, with 14 bases left in between. As DNA, the CDR3 is TGCGCCAGCAGCCTCAATGAGGGGAGAGGCTACACCTTC. Residues: CASSLNEGRGYTF.

The V gene is TRBV5-5, the J gene TRBJ2-1; 7 positions agree with TRBD1. The J call is uncertain, as TRBJ2-7 better fits the DNA end. There are 14 residues in the CDR3. In germline, CDR1 is SGHKS, CDR2 YYEKEE (reference sequence). This CDR3 reads CASSAQGNSYEQYF. Here the CDR3 DNA reads TGTGCCAGCAGCGCACAGGGGAATTCCTACGAGCAGTACTTC.

As to this clonotype: The junction departs from the called germline gene at one end, perhaps through a read error. J is TRBJ1-1 and V is TRBV7-2, with D tentatively TRBD1 (6 bases). The CDR3 covers 14 residues. Per the germline V gene, CDR1 is SGHTA and CDR2 is FQGNSA. CDR3 DNA sequence: TGCGCCACCAGATTTAGATCGGGGGACACTGAGGCTTTCTTT. Encoded protein: CATRFRSGDTEAFF.

This clonotype was seen many times. The V call is TRBV9, the J call TRBJ1-1; tentative D call: TRBD1 (5 bases). V dropped 4 bases and J dropped 0 bases, with 13 bases sitting between them. CDR3 length: 15 amino acids. Germline V gives CDR1 SGDLS, CDR2 YYNGEE. The CDR3 region has the DNA TGTGCCAGCAGCTATGGGGCATTATTGAACACTGAAGCTTTCTTT. The encoded protein is CASSYGALLNTEAFF.

This clonotype was counted a few times. This chain joins TRBV24-1 and TRBJ2-1, with TRBD2 matching 11 bases. Germline loops: CDR1 KGHDR, CDR2 SFDVKD. With 6 bases clipped from V and 5 bases from J, the junction kept 5 bases outside the gene matches. The CDR3 is 15 residues long. This CDR3 reads CATSLTSGENNEQFF. Written as DNA, the CDR3 is TGTGCCACCAGTTTGACTAGCGGGGAGAACAATGAGCAGTTCTTC.

The chain is built from TRBV7-3 and TRBJ2-5; D could derive from TRBD1 or TRBD2 (6 bases each). CDR3 size: 14 residues. Trimming left V 6 bases short and J 3 bases short, with 14 bases between. From germline, CDR1 is SGHTA and CDR2 FQGTGA. In nucleotides, the CDR3 is TGTGCCAGCAGACTCCGGGGGCCTGAAGAGACCCAGTACTTC. Its translation is CASRLRGPEETQYF. The complete variable domain, with remaining parts taken from reference TRBV7-3 and TRBJ2-5, reads GAGVSQTPSNKVTEKGKYVELRCDPISGHTALYWYRQSLGQGPEFLIYFQGTGAADDSGLPNDRFFAVRPEGSVSTLKIQRTERGDSAVYLCASRLRGPEETQYFGPGTRLLVL.

This clonotype was seen ten or more times. V is TRBV7-2 and J is TRBJ1-4; no clear D gene. V was shortened by 5 bases and J by 1 base, with 11 bases between the two germline ends. This CDR3 comprises 15 residues. The germline gives CDR1 SGHTA, CDR2 FQGNSA. CDR3 DNA: TGTGCCAGCAGCCAAGAGAGGAGAACTAATGAAAAACTGTTTTTT. Amino acid sequence: CASSQERRTNEKLFF.

This clonotype has a handful of counts. The genes are TRBV7-2 and TRBJ1-6, with D hard to call. Germline CDR1 reads SGHTA; CDR2 reads FQGNSA. The CDR3 totals 15 residues. V was trimmed by 1 base and J by 8 bases, leaving 12 bases between them. The CDR3 loop is CASSLVRQEDSPLHF. CDR3 coding DNA: TGTGCCAGCAGCTTAGTCCGGCAGGAAGATTCACCCCTCCACTTT. The variable domain in full, completed from reference TRBV7-2 and TRBJ1-6, reads GAGVSQSPSNKVTEKGKDVELRCDPISGHTALYWYRQSLGQGLEFLIYFQGNSAPDKSGLPSDRFSAERTGGSVSTLTIQRTQQEDSAVYLCASSLVRQEDSPLHFGNGTRLTVT.

This clonotype was seen many times. The chain employs TRBV5-5 and TRBJ2-5; 12 nucleotides line up with TRBD2. Trimming took 4 bases from V and 5 from J; bases not matched to a gene: 9. This CDR3 comprises 16 residues. Germline V gives CDR1 SGHKS, CDR2 YYEKEE (reference sequence). CDR3 residues: CASSNLAGGPWETQYF. CDR3 coding DNA: TGTGCCAGCAGCAACCTAGCGGGGGGGCCGTGGGAGACCCAGTACTTC.

This rearrangement joins TRBV6-2 or TRBV6-3 to TRBJ2-1; D not certain. The CDR3 runs to 11 residues. The germline V gene encodes CDR1 MNHEY and CDR2 SVGEGT. V dropped 7 bases and J dropped 5 bases, with 6 bases sitting between them. The CDR3 reads CASNADNEQFF. The CDR3 DNA reads TGTGCCAGCAACGCGGACAATGAGCAGTTCTTC.

With respect to this clonotype: A much more abundant neighbour one base away suggests this may be a read error. V is TRBV5-5 and J is TRBJ1-2; D might be TRBD1 (5 bases). This CDR3 is 16 amino acids long. Trimming took off 1 base at V and 7 bases at J, with 20 bases between the two ends. Germline loops: CDR1 SGHKS, CDR2 YYEKEE (reference sequence). CDR3 in DNA: TGTGCCAGCAGCTTGATTCGGGGCCACAGTCGGGTTGGCTACACCTTC. It translates to CASSLIRGHSRVGYTF. Full variable domain (rest looked up from reference TRBV5-5 and TRBJ1-2): DAGVTQSPTHLIKTRGQQVTLRCSPISGHKSVSWYQQVLGQGPQFIFQYYEKEERGRGNFPDRFSARQFPNYSSELNVNALLLGDSALYLCASSLIRGHSRVGYTFGSGTRLTVV.